Only a few counts were recorded for the clone carrying this T cell receptor (beta chain). Its antigen remains unidentified. Via MiXCR, TCRdb re-called the 5' RACE reads, giving one row per CDR3 protein. Among over 200,000 distinct CDR3 sequences, over 9.5% were seen once, and the ten largest hold over 8%. The CDR3 spans 14 residues. V lost 6 bases and J lost 12, with 23 bases in between. CDR1 SQVTM and CDR2 ANQGSEA come from the germline V gene. This sample is drawn from a study of identical twins. Findings of the study overall: Out-of-frame alpha sequences common to twins exhibited a surplus of low generation probability. Fewer insertions were carried by abundant cord blood beta clonotypes, but none was seen in memory repertoires.

The material sequenced was memory T cells sorted from blood. The TCR originated in a man aged 50-60 years in good health. The chain couples TRBV29-1 to TRBJ1-4, with D unclear. The DNA for the CDR3 is TGCAGCGTATCTCTATCCCAAAGGGCTTCTGAACTGTTTTTT. This encodes CSVSLSQRASELFF.